Each of the 4 T cell receptor beta chains below was sequenced from the same sample in a study of blood T cell repertoires in COVID-19 (dated by TCRdb to the early 2020s). The library came from the immunoSEQ multiplex PCR assay. Drawn from immuneACCESS, this table holds only the in-frame rearrangements with V and J called that TCRdb kept. Clones are partly lost; checked studies trace under half to an unresolved V gene and leave the rest unexplained. The sample table contains about 160,000 clones; only one count was recorded for 84% of them. 12% to 15% of the sample goes to the ten largest clones. Source material: peripheral blood. These receptors were obtained from a man between 18 and 35 years old with active or convalescent COVID-19.

The sample holds a few counts of this clone. The chain uses TRBV6-6 and TRBJ1-1, with D possibly being TRBD1 (6 bases). CDR1 and CDR2 from the germline V gene are MNHNY and SVGAGI (reference sequence). This CDR3 has 13 amino acids. V dropped 5 bases and J dropped 6 bases, with 13 bases sitting between them. This chain's CDR3 is CASSLDRNAEAFF. The CDR3 nucleotides read TGTGCCAGCAGTCTTGACAGGAATGCTGAAGCTTTCTTT.

V usage is TRBV5-1 and J usage is TRBJ2-5; 7 bases agree with TRBD1. V lost 3 bases to trimming and J lost 1 base; unmatched junction nucleotides: 9. This CDR3 is 16 amino acids long. CDR1 and CDR2 (germline): SGHRS, YFSETQ. The CDR3 sequence is CASSSKLTGTQETQYF. CDR3 DNA: TGCGCCAGCAGCTCCAAACTGACAGGGACCCAAGAGACCCAGTACTTC.

The V gene is TRBV29-1, the J gene TRBJ2-2; 8 nucleotides align to TRBD1. Per the germline V gene, CDR1 is SQVTM and CDR2 is ANQGSEA. V was clipped by 7 bases and J by 5 bases; unmatched bases: 9. The CDR3 covers 14 residues. CDR3 amino acids: CSAKTGVETGELFF. Here the CDR3 DNA reads TGCAGCGCGAAGACAGGGGTGGAGACCGGGGAGCTGTTTTTT.

The chain employs TRBV18 and TRBJ1-6; TRBD1 matches at 7 bases. V trimming: 6 bases; J trimming: 3 bases; junction bases outside the gene matches: 5. Germline V CDR1 and CDR2: KGHSH, LQKENI. The CDR3 is 15 amino acids. The CDR3 DNA reads TGTGCCAGCTCCCCTCGGGACAGCTATAATTCACCCCTCCACTTT. This codes for CASSPRDSYNSPLHF.